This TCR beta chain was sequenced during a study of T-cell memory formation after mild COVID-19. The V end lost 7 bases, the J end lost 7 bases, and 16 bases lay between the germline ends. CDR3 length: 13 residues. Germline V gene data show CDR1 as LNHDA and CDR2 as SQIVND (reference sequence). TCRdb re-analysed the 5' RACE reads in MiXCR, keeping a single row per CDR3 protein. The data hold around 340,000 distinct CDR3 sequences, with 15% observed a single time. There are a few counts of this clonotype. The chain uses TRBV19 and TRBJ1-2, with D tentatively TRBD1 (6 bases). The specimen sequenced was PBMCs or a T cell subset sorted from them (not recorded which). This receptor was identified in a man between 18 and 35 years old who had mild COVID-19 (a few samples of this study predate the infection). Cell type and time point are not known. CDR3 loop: CASTTQGLSGYTF. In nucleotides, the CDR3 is TGTGCCAGTACCACTCAGGGGCTGAGTGGCTACACCTTC.